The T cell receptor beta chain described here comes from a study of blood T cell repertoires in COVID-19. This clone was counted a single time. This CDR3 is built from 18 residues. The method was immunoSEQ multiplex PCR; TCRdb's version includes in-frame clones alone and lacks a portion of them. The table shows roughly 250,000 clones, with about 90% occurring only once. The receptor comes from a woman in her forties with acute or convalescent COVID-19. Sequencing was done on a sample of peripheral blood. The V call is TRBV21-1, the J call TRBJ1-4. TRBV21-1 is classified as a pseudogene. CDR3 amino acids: CASSKDLWGRGRYEKLFF. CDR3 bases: TGTGCCAGCAGCAAGGATTTATGGGGGAGGGGTAGGTATGAAAAACTGTTTTTT.